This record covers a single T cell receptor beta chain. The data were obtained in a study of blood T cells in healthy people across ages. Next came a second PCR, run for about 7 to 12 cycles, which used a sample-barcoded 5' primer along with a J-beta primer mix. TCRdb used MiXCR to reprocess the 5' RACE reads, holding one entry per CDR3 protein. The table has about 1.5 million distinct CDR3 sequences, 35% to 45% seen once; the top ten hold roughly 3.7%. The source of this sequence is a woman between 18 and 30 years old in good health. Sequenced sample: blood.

CDR3 nucleotides: TGCAGCGTTGGCAGTCGGCTATCCGACAATGAGCAGTTCTTC. It is translated as CSVGSRLSDNEQFF. The chain joins TRBV29-1 to TRBJ2-1; D is uncertain. The length of the CDR3 is 14 residues. Trimming stripped 4 bases from V and 5 bases from J, with 15 bases between. Germline loops: CDR1 SQVTM, CDR2 ANQGSEA.